Listed here are 30 T cell receptor beta chains from one sample, sequenced in a study of T cell changes during pregnancy in multiple sclerosis. The protocol was immunoSEQ multiplex PCR, while the TCRdb copy is restricted to in-frame clones and leaves out a portion. This sample has under 70,000 clones, with 92% found just once. Sequencing was performed on CD4+ T cells from peripheral blood mononuclear cells, taken after pregnancy. The receptor source for this set is a female donor with multiple sclerosis, enrolled in a pregnancy study.

The CDR3 is CASSPGLGEKLFF. CDR3 coding DNA: TGTGCCAGCTCACCAGGGCTTGGTGAAAAACTGTTTTTT. The V call is TRBV18, the J call TRBJ1-4; the D is unclear. The CDR3 contains 13 residues. Per the germline V gene, CDR1 is KGHSH and CDR2 is LQKENI. Trimming took off 2 bases at V and 7 bases at J, with 8 bases between the two ends.

In its sample, this clone is medium-sized. The chain employs TRBV5-6 and TRBJ1-1, with unresolved D. The V end was cut by 4 bases, the J end by 7 bases, with 14 bases between. Germline CDR1 SGHDT, CDR2 YYEEEE. CDR3 length equals 13 residues. The CDR3: CASSPLGRDEAFF. The CDR3 DNA reads TGTGCCAGCAGCCCACTCGGGAGGGATGAAGCTTTCTTT. The full variable domain, rest sourced from reference TRBV5-6 and TRBJ1-1, is DAGVTQSPTHLIKTRGQQVTLRCSPKSGHDTVSWYQQALGQGPQFIFQYYEEEERQRGNFPDRFSGHQFPNYSSELNVNALLLGDSALYLCASSPLGRDEAFFGQGTRLTVV.

V is TRBV2 and J is TRBJ1-4; D remains ambiguous. Trimming pared 4 bases from V and 5 bases from J, leaving 8 bases between. Germline V lookup: CDR1 SNHLY, CDR2 FYNNEI. The CDR3 covers 13 residues. As DNA, the CDR3 is TGTGCCAGCAGTGTCCGTCTGAATGAAAAACTGTTTTTT. Protein product: CASSVRLNEKLFF.

This rearrangement joins TRBV19 to TRBJ1-1; no reliable D call. The CDR3 is 16 amino acids. Deletions cut 4 bases from V and 1 base from J, with 16 bases between. Germline CDR1 is LNHDA and CDR2 is SQIVND (reference sequence). The CDR3, as DNA: TGTGCCAGTAGTACCCGAGTTGGCGGGTCGAACACTGAAGCTTTCTTT. Amino acid sequence: CASSTRVGGSNTEAFF.

The genes are TRBV10-2 and TRBJ2-2; maybe TRBD2 (5 bases). The ends were cut back, 11 bases at V and 3 bases at J, with 19 bases in the middle. CDR1 and CDR2 from the germline V gene are WSHSY and SAAADI. The CDR3 spans 15 residues. Written as DNA, the CDR3 is TGCGCCGCCCGAAGGGAGCTAGCAGACACCGGGGAGCTGTTTTTT. Translated: CAARRELADTGELFF.

This clone was observed a single time. The J gene is TRBJ2-5, the V gene TRBV25-1; 7 positions agree with TRBD1. Trimming removed 3 bases from V and 2 bases from J; junction bases left unmatched: 9. Germline V gene lookup returns CDR1 MGHDK and CDR2 SYGVNS. CDR3 size: 16 residues. The CDR3 DNA reads TGTGCCAGCAGTGAGCCTGTCGGGACAGTTCAAGAGACCCAGTACTTC. Protein sequence: CASSEPVGTVQETQYF. The full variable domain, rest sourced from reference TRBV25-1 and TRBJ2-5, is EADIYQTPRYLVIGTGKKITLECSQTMGHDKMYWYQQDPGMELHLIHYSYGVNSTEKGDLSSESTVSRIRTEHFPLTLESARPSHTSQYLCASSEPVGTVQETQYFGPGTRLLVL.

The gene calls are TRBV4-2 and TRBJ1-1, with a tentative D call TRBD1 (5 bases). V lost 1 base and J lost 1, with 10 bases in between. Germline-derived CDR1 and CDR2 are LGHNA and YNFKEQ. This CDR3 spans 15 amino acids. The CDR3 DNA sequence: TGTGCCAGCAGCCAAGCGGCAGGGCCGAACACTGAAGCTTTCTTT. This translates into CASSQAAGPNTEAFF.

J is TRBJ2-5 and V is TRBV19; maybe TRBD2 (5 bases). This CDR3 contains 15 residues. V gave up 5 bases and J gave up 4 bases, with 17 bases separating them. Germline CDR1 LNHDA, CDR2 SQIVND (reference sequence). The CDR3 nucleotides are TGTGCCAGTAGTCCCCGGACCATAGCGCTAGAGACCCAGTACTTC. This codes for CASSPRTIALETQYF.

This clone occurred once. The chain links TRBV29-1 to TRBJ1-5, with D perhaps TRBD1 (5 bases). Deletions cut 7 bases from V and 6 bases from J, with 16 bases between. This CDR3 is built from 13 residues. The germline gives CDR1 SQVTM, CDR2 ANQGSEA. The CDR3 DNA reads as TGCAGCGCCGGGTCAGGGCTCGGTCAGCCCCAGCATTTT. Its protein is CSAGSGLGQPQHF.

V usage is TRBV27 and J usage is TRBJ2-7; TRBD1 agrees at 10 bases. CDR1 is MNHEY, CDR2 SMNVEV, per germline (reference sequence). The CDR3 spans 14 residues. V was pared by 5 bases and J by 3 bases, with 4 bases of the junction left unmatched. This chain's CDR3 is CASSRTGGYYEQYF. CDR3 nucleotides: TGTGCCAGCAGTCGGACAGGGGGTTACTACGAGCAGTACTTC.

This clone was counted a few times. The chain is built from TRBV28 and TRBJ1-1; TRBD1 aligns across 11 bases. The trim removed 10 bases at V and 4 bases at J, leaving 11 bases unmatched. Germline lookup yields CDR1 MDHEN and CDR2 SYDVKM. The CDR3 is 15 amino acids. The CDR3 protein is CAITDRGPGSTEAFF. The DNA for the CDR3 is TGTGCCATCACGGACAGGGGGCCTGGGAGCACTGAAGCTTTCTTT.

The J gene is TRBJ2-6, the V gene TRBV7-3, with TRBD1 identical over 9 bases. CDR1 is SGHTA, CDR2 FQGTGA, per germline. The CDR3 contains 17 residues. The trim removed 5 bases at V and 2 bases at J, leaving 7 bases unmatched. The CDR3 DNA is TGTGCCAGCAGCCCTGGTACAGGGGGCGCTGGGGCCAACGTCCTGACTTTC. Its protein is CASSPGTGGAGANVLTF.

The rearrangement links TRBV6-6 to TRBJ1-5; possible D gene TRBD1, 6 bases. The CDR3 extends over 15 amino acids. Germline-derived CDR1 and CDR2 are MNHNY and SVGAGI (reference sequence). V was cut by 6 bases and J by 2 bases, with 14 bases left in between. Here the CDR3 reads CASSRPRGGNQPQHF. The DNA for the CDR3 is TGTGCCAGCAGCCGCCCCAGGGGCGGCAATCAGCCCCAGCATTTT.

V is TRBV5-6 and J is TRBJ2-5, with D possibly matching TRBD2 (6 bases). The germline V and J ends were trimmed by 0 bases and 7 bases, with 13 bases remaining between them. This CDR3 is 14 amino acids long. Germline-derived CDR1 and CDR2 are SGHDT and YYEEEE. CDR3 sequence reads: CASSLDGGRWTQYF. CDR3 coding DNA: TGTGCCAGCAGCTTGGACGGGGGTCGGTGGACCCAGTACTTC.

This clone was recorded once. The chain joins TRBV6-5 to TRBJ1-2; 11 nucleotides align to TRBD1. CDR1 is MNHEY and CDR2 is SVGAGI in the germline V gene. CDR3 length: 14 amino acids. V lost 4 bases, J lost 7 bases, and 5 bases stayed unmatched. CDR3 coding DNA: TGTGCCAGCAGTTCGGACAGGGGGCTTGTTGGCTACACCTTC. Residues: CASSSDRGLVGYTF.

The chain links TRBV12-5 to TRBJ2-5, with 13 nucleotides matching TRBD2. V lost 6 bases and J lost 4; bases outside the gene matches: 5. Germline-derived CDR1 and CDR2 are LGHNT and FRNRAP. The CDR3 is 15 residues long. The CDR3 protein is CASGRLAGGGETQYF. The CDR3 DNA reads TGTGCTAGTGGGCGACTAGCGGGGGGAGGAGAGACCCAGTACTTC. The whole variable domain, filled in from reference TRBV12-5 and TRBJ2-5, reads DARVTQTPRHKVTEMGQEVTMRCQPILGHNTVFWYRQTMMQGLELLAYFRNRAPLDDSGMPKDRFSAEMPDATLATLKIQPSEPRDSAVYFCASGRLAGGGETQYFGPGTRLLVL.

A single count supports this clone. The rearrangement uses TRBV7-9 and TRBJ2-3; TRBD2 matches 9 bases. The germline V gene encodes CDR1 SEHNR and CDR2 FQNEAQ (reference sequence). The CDR3 is 15 residues long. With V trimmed by 3 bases and J by 3 bases, 4 bases remained unmatched. CDR3 DNA sequence: TGTGCCAGCAGCTTGGGACTAGCTCTGACAGATACGCAGTATTTT. Encoded protein: CASSLGLALTDTQYF. The full variable domain, completed using reference TRBV7-9 and TRBJ2-3, is DTGVSQNPRHKITKRGQNVTFRCDPISEHNRLYWYRQTLGQGPEFLTYFQNEAQLEKSRLLSDRFSAERPKGSFSTLEIQRTEQGDSAMYLCASSLGLALTDTQYFGPGTRLTVL.

The J gene is TRBJ2-1, the V gene TRBV6-1, with a possible D match to TRBD1 (5 bases). The CDR3 extends over 14 amino acids. Germline CDR1 reads MNHNS; CDR2 reads SASEGT. Trimming removed 6 bases from V and 2 bases from J, with 11 bases in between. CDR3 in DNA: TGTGCCAGCAGGATGGACAAGCCCTACAATGAGCAGTTCTTC. Protein: CASRMDKPYNEQFF.

This CDR3 is CSVLGDWAGELFF. As DNA, the CDR3 is TGCAGCGTTCTCGGAGATTGGGCCGGGGAGCTGTTTTTT. This rearrangement joins TRBV29-1 to TRBJ2-2; no firm D call. This CDR3 contains 13 residues. CDR1 is SQVTM, CDR2 ANQGSEA, per germline. Trimming took off 5 bases at V and 6 bases at J, with 13 bases between the two ends.

The chain links TRBV18 to TRBJ2-5, with TRBD2 as a possible D gene (5 bases). Trimming shortened V by 5 bases and J by 2 bases, and 9 bases separated the two germline ends. This CDR3 is built from 13 residues. CDR1 and CDR2 from the germline V gene are KGHSH and LQKENI. The CDR3 DNA is TGTGCCAGCTCATTCGGGGAGCAAGAGACCCAGTACTTC. Protein sequence: CASSFGEQETQYF.

The chain uses TRBV19 and TRBJ1-1; D is possibly TRBD1 (6 bases). Between the trimmed V and J ends, which lost 6 bases and 1 base, there was a span of 9 bases. Germline lookup yields CDR1 LNHDA and CDR2 SQIVND (reference sequence). There are 13 residues in the CDR3. CDR3 nucleotides: TGTGCCAGTAGAGGACAGCAGAACACTGAAGCTTTCTTT. It specifies CASRGQQNTEAFF.

The V call is TRBV19, the J call TRBJ1-2, with a weak D call TRBD1 (6 bases). The CDR3 has 17 amino acids. The germline V gene has CDR1 LNHDA and CDR2 SQIVND (reference sequence). Trimming left V 5 bases short and J 1 base short, with 20 bases between. CDR3 bases: TGTGCCAGTAGTCAACCGGGACGGGGGGCTTATAACTATGGCTACACCTTC. Its protein product is CASSQPGRGAYNYGYTF.

In DNA form, the CDR3 reads TGTGCCAGCAGCGCCTACAGGGACGCTAGCAATCAGCCCCAGCATTTT. Translated, it gives CASSAYRDASNQPQHF. The gene calls are TRBV7-2 and TRBJ1-5, with D perhaps TRBD1 (6 bases). The V end was cut by 5 bases, the J end by 0 bases, with 14 bases between. Per germline, CDR1 SGHTA and CDR2 FQGNSA. The CDR3 is 16 residues long.

A remark on this clone: The sample contains more than one DNA sequence encoding this CDR3. The chain links TRBV6-6 to TRBJ2-7; TRBD1 matches at 9 bases. The CDR3 has 14 residues. Germline V gene sequence: CDR1 MNHNY, CDR2 SVGAGI (reference sequence). V shed 6 bases and J 4 bases; nucleotides not matched to a gene: 7. The CDR3 DNA is TGTGCCAGCAGCCGGGGACAGGGTGCTTACGAGCAGTACTTC. It codes for CASSRGQGAYEQYF.

The chain joins TRBV30 to TRBJ1-2; TRBD1 matches at 8 bases. Germline V gene sequence: CDR1 GTSNPN, CDR2 SVGIG (reference sequence). The CDR3 loop spans 12 amino acids. The V gene end was trimmed by 1 base and the J gene end by 14 bases; junction bases not matched to a gene: 9. CDR3 coding DNA: TGTGCCTGGAGTGGGACAGGGCCCTTTAGGACCTTC. This gives the protein CAWSGTGPFRTF.

This clone has just a few counts. The chain combines TRBV25-1 with TRBJ1-6; D is unclear. The CDR3 sequence is 14 residues long. Germline assignment: CDR1 MGHDK and CDR2 SYGVNS. V dropped 0 bases and J dropped 3 bases, with 3 bases sitting between them. Written as DNA, the CDR3 is TGTGCCAGCAGTGAATATAGCTATAATTCACCCCTCCACTTT. Translating it yields CASSEYSYNSPLHF. Full variable domain (missing parts from reference TRBV25-1 and TRBJ1-6): EADIYQTPRYLVIGTGKKITLECSQTMGHDKMYWYQQDPGMELHLIHYSYGVNSTEKGDLSSESTVSRIRTEHFPLTLESARPSHTSQYLCASSEYSYNSPLHFGNGTRLTVT.

This chain uses TRBV27 with TRBJ1-2; 9 nucleotides agree with TRBD1. J lost 0 bases, V lost 6 bases, and 8 bases had no gene match. Germline CDR1 is MNHEY and CDR2 is SMNVEV (reference sequence). This CDR3 has 16 residues. The CDR3 here is CASRPDRGQTNYGYTF. CDR3 bases: TGTGCCAGCAGGCCGGACAGGGGCCAGACTAACTATGGCTACACCTTC.

The V call is TRBV5-4, the J call TRBJ1-2, with a tentative D call TRBD1 (5 bases). In germline, CDR1 is SGHNT, CDR2 YYREEE (reference sequence). The CDR3 extends over 16 amino acids. V was cut by 4 bases and J by 6 bases, with 22 bases left in between. The CDR3 DNA reads as TGTGCCAGCAGCGGGGCAGGAGCCCCCCTCGTCGATGGCTACACCTTC. Amino acid sequence: CASSGAGAPLVDGYTF.

The rearrangement links TRBV9 to TRBJ2-3; 12 positions agree with TRBD2. The CDR3 covers 15 residues. Germline V gene lookup returns CDR1 SGDLS and CDR2 YYNGEE. V lost 4 bases to trimming and J lost 2 bases; unmatched junction nucleotides: 2. The CDR3 spells CASSPSGGVTDTQYF. The CDR3 DNA reads as TGTGCCAGCAGCCCTAGCGGGGGGGTCACAGATACGCAGTATTTT.

The CDR3 here is CASSLGRRSPGSYGYTF. In DNA, the CDR3 is TGTGCCAGCAGCTTAGGGCGGAGGAGCCCGGGTAGCTATGGCTACACCTTC. This chain joins TRBV11-2 and TRBJ1-2; no clear D gene. Trimming removed 1 base from V and 4 bases from J, with 19 bases in between. The CDR3 runs to 17 residues. Germline CDR1 SGHAT, CDR2 FQNNGV.